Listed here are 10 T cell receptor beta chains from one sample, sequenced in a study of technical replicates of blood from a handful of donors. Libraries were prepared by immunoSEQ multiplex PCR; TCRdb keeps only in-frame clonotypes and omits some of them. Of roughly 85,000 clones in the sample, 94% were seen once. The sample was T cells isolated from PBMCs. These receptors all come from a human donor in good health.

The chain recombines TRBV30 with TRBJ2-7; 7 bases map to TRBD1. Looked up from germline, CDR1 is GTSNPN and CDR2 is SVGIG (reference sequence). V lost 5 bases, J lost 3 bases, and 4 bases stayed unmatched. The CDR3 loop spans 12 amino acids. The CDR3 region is CAWGDSRYEQYF. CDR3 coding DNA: TGTGCCTGGGGGGACAGCCGCTACGAGCAGTACTTC.

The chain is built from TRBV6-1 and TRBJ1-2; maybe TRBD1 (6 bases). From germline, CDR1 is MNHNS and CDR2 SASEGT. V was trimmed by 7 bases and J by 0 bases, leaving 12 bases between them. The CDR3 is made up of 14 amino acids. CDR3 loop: CASTRQEANYGYTF. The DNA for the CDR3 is TGTGCCAGCACCAGACAGGAAGCTAACTATGGCTACACCTTC.

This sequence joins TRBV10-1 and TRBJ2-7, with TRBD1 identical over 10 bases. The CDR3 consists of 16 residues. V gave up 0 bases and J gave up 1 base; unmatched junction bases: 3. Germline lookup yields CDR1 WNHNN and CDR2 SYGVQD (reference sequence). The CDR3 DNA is TGCGCCAGCAGTGAGTCGAGGGACAGGGGATCCTACGAGCAGTACTTC. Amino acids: CASSESRDRGSYEQYF.

CDR3 coding DNA: TGTGCCAGCAGCACCGGTATTAGCGGGAATGGAGATACGCAGTATTTT. The encoded protein is CASSTGISGNGDTQYF. The V gene is TRBV7-9, the J gene TRBJ2-3; 8 bases align to TRBD2. The CDR3 runs to 16 residues. The ends lost 5 bases at V and 5 bases at J; junction bases unmatched: 12. Germline CDR1 is SEHNR and CDR2 is FQNEAQ (reference sequence).

This CDR3 reads CASSQSNYGYTF. The CDR3 DNA sequence: TGTGCCAGCAGCCAATCTAACTATGGCTACACCTTC. The rearrangement uses TRBV5-4 and TRBJ1-2; D gene ambiguous. Germline CDR1 and CDR2: SGHNT and YYREEE (reference sequence). V was pared by 4 bases and J by 0 bases, with 4 bases between. The CDR3 is 12 amino acids.

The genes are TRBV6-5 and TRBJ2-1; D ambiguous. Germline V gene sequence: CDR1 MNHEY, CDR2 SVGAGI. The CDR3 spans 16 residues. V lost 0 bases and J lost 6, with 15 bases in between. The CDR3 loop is CASSYSLLGLLNEQFF. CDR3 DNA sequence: TGTGCCAGCAGTTACTCCTTGTTGGGCCTACTCAATGAGCAGTTCTTC.

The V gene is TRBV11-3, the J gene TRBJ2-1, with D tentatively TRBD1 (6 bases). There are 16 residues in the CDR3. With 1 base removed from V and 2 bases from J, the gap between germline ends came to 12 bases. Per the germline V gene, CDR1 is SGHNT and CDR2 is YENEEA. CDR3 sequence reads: CASSLGGPATYNEQFF. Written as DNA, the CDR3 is TGTGCCAGCAGCTTAGGGGGGCCCGCGACCTACAATGAGCAGTTCTTC.

CDR3 bases: TGTGCCAGCAGCTTATTCCCTCGGAGGACCAATACTAACTATGGCTACACCTTC. Protein sequence: CASSLFPRRTNTNYGYTF. The V call is TRBV7-9, the J call TRBJ1-2; D is uncertain. Germline CDR1 and CDR2: SEHNR and FQNEAQ (reference sequence). The CDR3 totals 18 residues. V lost 2 bases to trimming and J lost 0 bases, with 19 bases between them.

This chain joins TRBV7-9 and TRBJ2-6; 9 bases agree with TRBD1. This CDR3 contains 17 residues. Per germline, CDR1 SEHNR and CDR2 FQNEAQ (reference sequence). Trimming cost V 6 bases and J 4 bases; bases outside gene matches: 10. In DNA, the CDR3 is TGTGCCAGCAGTCCCGGGACAGGGTTCTCCGGGGCCAACGTCCTGACTTTC. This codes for CASSPGTGFSGANVLTF.

The CDR3 coding sequence is TGTGCCAGCAGTTTCCGGCCACTAAGCGGGAGCTACAATGAGCAGTTCTTC. Protein sequence: CASSFRPLSGSYNEQFF. The chain recombines TRBV27 with TRBJ2-1; TRBD2 matches at 8 bases. V shed 3 bases and J 3 bases; nucleotides not matched to a gene: 10. Germline CDR1 is MNHEY and CDR2 is SMNVEV (reference sequence). This CDR3 is 17 amino acids long.